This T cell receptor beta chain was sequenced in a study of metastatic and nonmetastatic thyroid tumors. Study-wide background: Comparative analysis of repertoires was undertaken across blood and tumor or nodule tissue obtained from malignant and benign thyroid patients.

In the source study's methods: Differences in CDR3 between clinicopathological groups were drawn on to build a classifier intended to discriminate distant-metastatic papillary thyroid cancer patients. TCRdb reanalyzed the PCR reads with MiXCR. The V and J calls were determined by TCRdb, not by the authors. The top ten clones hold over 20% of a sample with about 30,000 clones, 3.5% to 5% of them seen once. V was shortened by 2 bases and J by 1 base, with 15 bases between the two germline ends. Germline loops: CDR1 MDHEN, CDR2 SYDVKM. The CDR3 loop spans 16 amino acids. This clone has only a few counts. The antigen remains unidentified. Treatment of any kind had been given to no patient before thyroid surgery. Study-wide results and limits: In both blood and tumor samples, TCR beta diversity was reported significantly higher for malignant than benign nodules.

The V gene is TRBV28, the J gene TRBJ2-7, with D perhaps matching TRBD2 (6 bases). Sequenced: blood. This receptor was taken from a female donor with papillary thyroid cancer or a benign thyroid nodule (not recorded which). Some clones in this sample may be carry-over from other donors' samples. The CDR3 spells CASSLKSGLLSYEQYF. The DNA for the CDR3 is TGTGCCAGCAGTTTAAAATCCGGACTACTTTCCTACGAGCAGTACTTC.